This is a list of T cell receptor beta chains from one sample in a study of cytomegalovirus exposure and HLA in healthy donors. TCRdb's copy holds only in-frame clones and misses some; the assay was immunoSEQ multiplex PCR. The top ten hold approximately 9.7% of the sample, which has around 140,000 clones, around 80% seen once. The sample comprised PBMCs. All receptors come from a woman aged 60-75 years in good health and CMV-seropositive. The CDR3 runs from the conserved cysteine through the conserved F or W. Fields, in order: V gene, J gene, D gene, clone size, CDR3 DNA, CDR3 protein. D genes are given only for firm matches. Clone sizes are given selectively: once, few, many, or a class where the clone is expanded.

V gene: TRBV7-9; J gene: TRBJ2-2; D gene: NA; clone size: NA; CDR3 DNA: TGTGCCAGCAGCTTGCTATCCGGGGAGCTGTTTTTT; CDR3 protein: CASSLLSGELFF
V gene: TRBV28; J gene: TRBJ2-3; D gene: TRBD2; clone size: NA; CDR3 DNA: TGTGCCAGCAGTTTCCTGGGAGGGCCCGCAGATACGCAGTATTTT; CDR3 protein: CASSFLGGPADTQYF
V gene: TRBV7-7; J gene: TRBJ2-1; D gene: NA; clone size: NA; CDR3 DNA: TGTGCTAGCAGCCCCTCAAGGAGCTACAATGAGCAGTTCTTC; CDR3 protein: CASSPSRSYNEQFF
V gene: TRBV28; J gene: TRBJ1-4; D gene: TRBD1; clone size: NA; CDR3 DNA: TGTGCCAGCAGTTTACAGGGGGACCCTAATGAAAAACTGTTTTTT; CDR3 protein: CASSLQGDPNEKLFF
V gene: TRBV5-4; J gene: TRBJ1-2; D gene: NA; clone size: few; CDR3 DNA: TGTGCCAGCAGCTTTGTGCCAGGGCAAGCTGGCGGCTACACCTTC; CDR3 protein: CASSFVPGQAGGYTF
V gene: TRBV7-2; J gene: TRBJ2-3; D gene: NA; clone size: NA; CDR3 DNA: TGTGCCAGCAGCTTAAGAAGCACTAGCACAGATACGCAGTATTTT; CDR3 protein: CASSLRSTSTDTQYF
V gene: TRBV7-3; J gene: TRBJ2-7; D gene: NA; clone size: NA; CDR3 DNA: TGTGCCAGCAGCTTAATCGATGGGGGGGAGCAGTACTTC; CDR3 protein: CASSLIDGGEQYF
V gene: TRBV5-8; J gene: TRBJ1-1; D gene: TRBD1; clone size: NA; CDR3 DNA: TGTGCCAGCAGCTTCGGACAGGGATGGTTTACAGCTTTCTTT; CDR3 protein: CASSFGQGWFTAFF
V gene: TRBV11-2; J gene: TRBJ1-2; D gene: TRBD1; clone size: NA; CDR3 DNA: TGTGCCAGCAGCTCCTGGGGGGACAGGGGGGGCGGCTACACCTTC; CDR3 protein: CASSSWGDRGGGYTF
V gene: TRBV7-2; J gene: TRBJ2-7; D gene: NA; clone size: NA; CDR3 DNA: TGTGCCAGCAGTTCAGACACACAGGGTCTCGGGGAGCAGTACTTC; CDR3 protein: CASSSDTQGLGEQYF
V gene: TRBV9; J gene: TRBJ2-7; D gene: TRBD2; clone size: NA; CDR3 DNA: TGTGCCAGCAGCCTAAGCGGGAGCGGTTACGAGCAGTACTTC; CDR3 protein: CASSLSGSGYEQYF
V gene: TRBV9; J gene: TRBJ2-7; D gene: TRBD2; clone size: NA; CDR3 DNA: TGTGCCAGCAGCGTAGGGGAGGGACTAGCCTACGAGCAGTACTTC; CDR3 protein: CASSVGEGLAYEQYF
V gene: TRBV7-2; J gene: TRBJ2-5; D gene: NA; clone size: few; CDR3 DNA: TGTGCCAGCAGCTTAAAAGAGATCCAGTACTTC; CDR3 protein: CASSLKEIQYF
V gene: TRBV28; J gene: TRBJ2-3; D gene: TRBD2; clone size: once; CDR3 DNA: TGTGCCAGCAAGCCTGCGGGGGAAACCTCAGATGCGCAGTATTTT; CDR3 protein: CASKPAGETSDAQYF
V gene: TRBV2; J gene: TRBJ1-3; D gene: NA; clone size: NA; CDR3 DNA: TGTGCCAGTAGTGAATACGGGGTATCGGGAAACACCATATATTTT; CDR3 protein: CASSEYGVSGNTIYF
V gene: TRBV7-9; J gene: TRBJ2-4; D gene: NA; clone size: NA; CDR3 DNA: TGTGCCAGCAGCGGAGATGCCAAAAACATTCAGTACTTC; CDR3 protein: CASSGDAKNIQYF
V gene: TRBV29-1; J gene: TRBJ2-1; D gene: NA; clone size: NA; CDR3 DNA: TGCAGCGTCGAGAGGGGGAGCTCCTACAATGAGCAGTTCTTC; CDR3 protein: CSVERGSSYNEQFF
V gene: TRBV2; J gene: TRBJ1-5; D gene: TRBD1; clone size: NA; CDR3 DNA: TGTGCCAGCACCATACAGGGGGCCGGCAATCAGCCCCAGCATTTT; CDR3 protein: CASTIQGAGNQPQHF
V gene: TRBV28; J gene: TRBJ2-1; D gene: TRBD2; clone size: NA; CDR3 DNA: TGTGCCAGTGGGACTAGCCCCTACAATGAGCAGTTCTTC; CDR3 protein: CASGTSPYNEQFF
V gene: TRBV27; J gene: TRBJ2-1; D gene: NA; clone size: NA; CDR3 DNA: TGTGCCAGCAGTTTTCTAACTGTAAGCTCCTACAATGAGCAGTTCTTC; CDR3 protein: CASSFLTVSSYNEQFF
V gene: TRBV7-9; J gene: TRBJ2-5; D gene: TRBD2; clone size: NA; CDR3 DNA: TGTGCCAGCAGCCCACGACTAGCGGTAACCCAAGAGACCCAGTACTTC; CDR3 protein: CASSPRLAVTQETQYF
V gene: TRBV30; J gene: TRBJ2-7; D gene: NA; clone size: NA; CDR3 DNA: TGTGCCTGGAGTGTACCCCATGGGCCCCCCTACGAGCAGTACTTC; CDR3 protein: CAWSVPHGPPYEQYF
V gene: TRBV6-6; J gene: TRBJ1-4; D gene: NA; clone size: NA; CDR3 DNA: TGTGCCAGCAGTCCGTTGGGGAGGAAAGGTGAAAAACTGTTTTTT; CDR3 protein: CASSPLGRKGEKLFF
V gene: TRBV30; J gene: TRBJ2-7; D gene: TRBD1; clone size: once; CDR3 DNA: TGTGCCTGGAGTGTACCGGACAGGGTTTTTTCCTACGAGCAGTACTTC; CDR3 protein: CAWSVPDRVFSYEQYF
V gene: TRBV4-2; J gene: TRBJ1-5; D gene: TRBD1; clone size: NA; CDR3 DNA: TGTGCCAGCAGCCAAAGTGCAGGGGGGAGCAATCAGCCCCAGCATTTT; CDR3 protein: CASSQSAGGSNQPQHF
V gene: TRBV15; J gene: TRBJ2-1; D gene: NA; clone size: NA; CDR3 DNA: TGTGCCACCAGTAATCACAATGAGCAGTTCTTC; CDR3 protein: CATSNHNEQFF
V gene: TRBV6-6; J gene: TRBJ1-1; D gene: NA; clone size: NA; CDR3 DNA: TGTGCCAGCAGTCACAACAATAACATGAACACTGAAGCTTTCTTT; CDR3 protein: CASSHNNNMNTEAFF
V gene: TRBV6-1; J gene: TRBJ2-3; D gene: NA; clone size: few; CDR3 DNA: TGTGCCAGCCCAGGGGACCAACACGCAGATACGCAGTATTTT; CDR3 protein: CASPGDQHADTQYF
V gene: TRBV6-1; J gene: TRBJ2-7; D gene: NA; clone size: NA; CDR3 DNA: TGTGCCAGCAGTGGAGTCTTAGGGGACTCCTACGAGCAGTACTTC; CDR3 protein: CASSGVLGDSYEQYF
V gene: TRBV4-1; J gene: TRBJ2-7; D gene: NA; clone size: NA; CDR3 DNA: TGCGCCAGCAGCTCAGGGCCAGGGACCTACGAGCAGTACTTC; CDR3 protein: CASSSGPGTYEQYF